Shown below are 13 T cell receptor beta chains from a single sample sequenced in a study of blood T cell repertoires in COVID-19. Sequencing was performed with immunoSEQ multiplex PCR; in TCRdb, only in-frame clones are kept and a portion is missing. The sample contains about 200,000 clones, about 88% of which appear only once. The sample taken for sequencing was peripheral blood. These receptors originate from a man aged 45 to 65 with COVID-19, enrolled during active disease.

The chain employs TRBV7-9 and TRBJ1-2; the D gene is possibly TRBD1 (6 bases). This CDR3 contains 13 residues. V lost 5 bases and J lost 4, with 11 bases in between. CDR1 and CDR2 from the germline V gene are SEHNR and FQNEAQ (reference sequence). The CDR3 region has the DNA TGTGCCAGCAGCCTACAGGGAGTCTATGGCTACACCTTC. Residues: CASSLQGVYGYTF.

The gene calls are TRBV19 and TRBJ1-1; 7 positions match TRBD1. The CDR3 runs 14 residues. Losses at the gene ends were 5 bases for V and 2 bases for J; bases not matched to a gene: 5. Germline-derived CDR1 and CDR2 are LNHDA and SQIVND (reference sequence). The chain's CDR3 is CASSARQGNTEAFF. In DNA, the CDR3 is TGTGCCAGTAGTGCCCGACAGGGAAACACTGAAGCTTTCTTT.

This sequence joins TRBV27 and TRBJ1-2, with 8 positions matching TRBD1. Per germline, CDR1 MNHEY and CDR2 SMNVEV (reference sequence). The CDR3 is made up of 15 amino acids. Unmatched junction bases numbered 9, after V lost 5 bases and J lost 4 bases. In DNA form, the CDR3 reads TGTGCCAGCAGTGTACAGGGGGGCCCTATCTATGGCTACACCTTC. This sequence encodes CASSVQGGPIYGYTF.

This clone has a handful of counts. This sequence joins TRBV19 and TRBJ1-5, with D tentatively TRBD1 (5 bases). The germline CDR1 and CDR2 sequences are LNHDA and SQIVND (reference sequence). The V gene lost 3 bases and the J gene lost 4 bases, with 13 bases spanning the gap. The CDR3 loop spans 15 amino acids. The CDR3 sequence: CASSIGGTGNQPQHF. CDR3 nucleotides: TGTGCCAGTAGTATCGGAGGGACGGGAAATCAGCCCCAGCATTTT.

The V call is TRBV7-9, the J call TRBJ2-7, with TRBD1 identical over 12 bases. The CDR3 length is 16 residues. Germline CDR1 SEHNR, CDR2 FQNEAQ (reference sequence). The V and J ends lost 5 bases and 6 bases, in that order; junction bases with no gene match: 11. The CDR3 reads CASSRTAGTGGVEQYF. CDR3 nucleotides: TGTGCCAGCAGCCGTACAGCCGGGACAGGGGGCGTCGAGCAGTACTTC.

The sample holds a few counts of this clone. This chain links TRBV19 with TRBJ1-5; 10 nucleotides line up with TRBD1. This CDR3 has 17 amino acids. Looked up from germline, CDR1 is LNHDA and CDR2 is SQIVND (reference sequence). Trimming removed 4 bases from V and 4 bases from J; junction bases left unmatched: 10. CDR3 sequence (DNA): TGTGCCAGTAGTAAAAAGACAGGGGGCGCGGGTAATCAGCCCCAGCATTTT. This gives the protein CASSKKTGGAGNQPQHF.

The chain employs TRBV5-1 and TRBJ2-7; 12 bases are shared with TRBD2. The V segment lost 3 bases and the J segment 8 bases; nucleotides outside the gene matches: 9. CDR1 and CDR2 from the germline V gene are SGHRS and YFSETQ. CDR3 length equals 15 residues. CDR3 region: CASSSGLAGIFKQYF. The CDR3 bases are TGCGCCAGCAGCTCCGGACTAGCGGGGATTTTTAAGCAGTACTTC.

J is TRBJ2-3 and V is TRBV30, with TRBD2 identical over 11 bases. Trimming took 4 bases from V and 3 from J; bases not matched to a gene: 0. CDR1 is GTSNPN, CDR2 SVGIG, per germline (reference sequence). This CDR3 is built from 13 residues. CDR3 nucleotides: TGTGCCTGGACTAGCGGGGGGACAGATACGCAGTATTTT. Its translation: CAWTSGGTDTQYF.

This chain connects TRBV2 to TRBJ2-2; 9 bases align to TRBD1. CDR3 length: 15 residues. Germline lookup yields CDR1 SNHLY and CDR2 FYNNEI. V trimming: 6 bases; J trimming: 4 bases; junction bases outside the gene matches: 6. The CDR3: CASRTGTGTTGELFF. The CDR3, as DNA: TGTGCCAGCAGAACGGGGACAGGGACCACCGGGGAGCTGTTTTTT.

The rearrangement uses TRBV12-3 or TRBV12-4 and TRBJ1-5, with D unclear. The CDR3 covers 11 residues. V lost 4 bases, J lost 4 bases, and 2 bases lay in between. This chain's CDR3 is CASSSNQPQHF. The CDR3, as DNA: TGTGCCAGCAGTTCTAATCAGCCCCAGCATTTT.

This chain uses TRBV19 with TRBJ1-3; 9 positions agree with TRBD1. J was trimmed by 0 bases and V by 5 bases; bases with no gene match: 2. The CDR3 has 15 amino acids. Per the germline V gene, CDR1 is LNHDA and CDR2 is SQIVND (reference sequence). CDR3 amino acids: CASSRDRDSGNTIYF. The CDR3 nucleotides are TGTGCCAGTAGTCGGGACAGGGACTCTGGAAACACCATATATTTT.

In DNA, the CDR3 is TGTGCCAGCAGCTTGGCATGGGCGTACGAGCAGTACTTC. Protein product: CASSLAWAYEQYF. This chain links TRBV5-6 with TRBJ2-7; D is unclear. The germline V gene encodes CDR1 SGHDT and CDR2 YYEEEE. This CDR3 has 13 residues. V lost 0 bases to trimming and J lost 4 bases, with 8 bases between them.

The chain uses TRBV3-1 (or the pseudogene TRBV3-2) and TRBJ1-5, with D maybe TRBD1 (6 bases). The germline CDR1 and CDR2 sequences are LGHDT and YNNKEL (reference sequence). Trimming left V 0 bases short and J 5 bases short, with 8 bases between. CDR3 length equals 14 residues. For the CDR3, the DNA is TGTGCCAGCAGCCAAGATACAGGGTATCAGCCCCAGCATTTT. It translates to CASSQDTGYQPQHF.